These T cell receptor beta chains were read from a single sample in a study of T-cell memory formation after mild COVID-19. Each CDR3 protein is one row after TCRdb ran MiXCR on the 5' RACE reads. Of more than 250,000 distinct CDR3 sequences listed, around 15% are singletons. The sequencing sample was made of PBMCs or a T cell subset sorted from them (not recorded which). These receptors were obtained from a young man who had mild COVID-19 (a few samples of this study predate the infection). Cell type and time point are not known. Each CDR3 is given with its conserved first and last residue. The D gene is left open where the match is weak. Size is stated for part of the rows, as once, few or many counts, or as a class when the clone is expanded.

TGTGCCAGTAGTATCTTCCTGAACACTGAAGCTTTCTTT CASSIFLNTEAFF TRBJ1-1 . . 13 TRBV19
TGTGCTAGCAGCTCGTCTGGGGGAAACACTGAAGCTTTCTTT CASSSSGGNTEAFF TRBJ1-1 . many 14 TRBV7-7
TGCAGCGGATCTCGGGGGAATGAGCAGTTCTTC CSGSRGNEQFF TRBJ2-1 . . 11 TRBV29-1
TGTGCCAGCGGGGAAAGACCTTACGAGCAGTACTTC CASGERPYEQYF TRBJ2-7 . . 12 TRBV12-3/TRBV12-4
TGTGCCAGCAGCGGACTAGCCCAAGAGACCCAGTACTTC CASSGLAQETQYF TRBJ2-5 TRBD2 . 13 TRBV12-3/TRBV12-4
TGTGCCAGCAGCCGGTCCGGGACAGTCGCAACATACGAGCAGTACTTC CASSRSGTVATYEQYF TRBJ2-7 TRBD1 . 16 TRBV5-6
TGCGCCAGCAGCGCAGCACAGGTCCACGGAGAGACCCAGTACTTC CASSAAQVHGETQYF TRBJ2-5 . . 15 TRBV4-1
TGTGCCAGCTCCGACCCGCGAGTTGGAGAGACCCAGTACTTC CASSDPRVGETQYF TRBJ2-5 . . 14 TRBV18
TGTGCCACCAGCAGAGATTCCGGGGGGGCTTCTGGGAATGAGCAGTTCTTC CATSRDSGGASGNEQFF TRBJ2-1 TRBD2 few 17 TRBV15
TGCAGTGCTCCCGGGACAGGGGGCCTGCAGTTCTTC CSAPGTGGLQFF TRBJ2-1 TRBD1 . 12 TRBV20-1
TGCAGTGCTAAGGGCAGGGTAGACGAGCAGTACTTC CSAKGRVDEQYF TRBJ2-7 . many 12 TRBV20-1
TGTGCCAGCAGCTCCCCGGGTGGGGGAAAACTGTTTTTT CASSSPGGGKLFF TRBJ1-4 . . 13 TRBV7-6
TGTGCCAGCAGTTTACAGGGGGATGAAAAACTGTTTTTT CASSLQGDEKLFF TRBJ1-4 TRBD1 few 13 TRBV27
TGCGCCAGCAGCCACGCAAGGGGGGACTACGAGCAGTACTTC CASSHARGDYEQYF TRBJ2-7 . many 14 TRBV4-3
TGCAGTGCTAGGTTGGGCACTGAAGCTTTCTTT CSARLGTEAFF TRBJ1-1 . . 11 TRBV20-1
TGCGCCAGCAGCCCAAGAGGGTTAGCGGGCTCACCCCTCCACTTT CASSPRGLAGSPLHF TRBJ1-6 . . 15 TRBV5-1
TGTGCCAGCAGCGTTGGGCCCCTGGGGGGCTACACCTTC CASSVGPLGGYTF TRBJ1-2 . few 13 TRBV9
TGTGCCAGCAGTTGGGGTCAGCGGGGGGAGGATACGCAGTATTTT CASSWGQRGEDTQYF TRBJ2-3 TRBD2 few 15 TRBV27
TGTGCCAGCAGCTTAACGGAGGCAGGGGGCGATGAGCAGTTCTTC CASSLTEAGGDEQFF TRBJ2-1 TRBD1 . 15 TRBV7-8
TGCGCCAGCAGCTTGATGGGACAAGGAGAGACCCAGTACTTC CASSLMGQGETQYF TRBJ2-5 . many 14 TRBV5-1
TGTGCCAGCAGGGGGACAGGGGAGACGCCCCAGCATTTT CASRGTGETPQHF TRBJ1-5 TRBD1 . 13 TRBV6-5
TGTGCCACCGCAGACAGGGGTGTAGTCTATGGCTACACCTTC CATADRGVVYGYTF TRBJ1-2 TRBD1 . 14 TRBV11-2
TGTGCCAGCAGCTTGCCCCGACAGAACTATGGCTACACCTTC CASSLPRQNYGYTF TRBJ1-2 . few 14 TRBV5-5
TGCGCCAGCAGCTGGACCATACAAGAGACCCAGTACTTC CASSWTIQETQYF TRBJ2-5 . many 13 TRBV5-1
TGTGCCAGCAGTGAACCGGAGACGGATGGCTACACCTTC CASSEPETDGYTF TRBJ1-2 . few 13 TRBV6-1
TGTGCCAGCAGTTTCACGCCGACAGGGAATCAGCCCCAGCATTTT CASSFTPTGNQPQHF TRBJ1-5 TRBD1 many 15 TRBV27
TGCGCCAGCAGTAATGCCCCGGTGCGAGTAGGTACTGAAGCTTTCTTT CASSNAPVRVGTEAFF TRBJ1-1 . . 16 TRBV5-1
TGTGCCAGCAGCTCTGGGGGACAGGGTATCAATGAGCAGTTCTTC CASSSGGQGINEQFF TRBJ2-1 TRBD1 . 15 TRBV5-4
TGCGCCAGCAGCCAAAAAAGGGGTGCACAGCCCCAGCATTTT CASSQKRGAQPQHF TRBJ1-5 . few 14 TRBV4-3
TGTGCCAGCAGCCAAGATAGGGGGGACACCGGGGAGCTGTTTTTT CASSQDRGDTGELFF TRBJ2-2 . many 15 TRBV4-2
TGCGCCAGCAGTCTACCCTGGGACGTTGGGAGGGGGAGCACCGGGGAGCTGTTTTTT CASSLPWDVGRGSTGELFF TRBJ2-2 . . 19 TRBV23-1
TGTGCCAGCAGCCAAGGGGGGACAGGGAGCGAAAAACTGTTTTTT CASSQGGTGSEKLFF TRBJ1-4 TRBD1 many 15 TRBV4-2
TGTGCCATCAGCCCTAGCGGGGGGGAACCTCAAGAGACCCAGTACTTC CAISPSGGEPQETQYF TRBJ2-5 TRBD2 . 16 TRBV10-3
TGTGCCAGCAGCTTAGCGTCAGGCCCGAACGTTCGCAATGAGCAGTTCTTC CASSLASGPNVRNEQFF TRBJ2-1 . . 17 TRBV7-2
TGTGCCAGCAGGGGGCTAAGCTCCTACGAGCAGTACTTC CASRGLSSYEQYF TRBJ2-7 . . 13 TRBV12-3/TRBV12-4
TGCGCCAGCAGCTTGGAATTTGCAGATACGCAGTATTTT CASSLEFADTQYF TRBJ2-3 . many 13 TRBV5-1
TGTGCCAGCAGCGCCCGGGATATAGCCGGGGAGCTGTTTTTT CASSARDIAGELFF TRBJ2-2 . . 14 TRBV9
TGCGCCAGCAGCCTCGGGACAGGGGGCAACAATGAGCAGTTCTTC CASSLGTGGNNEQFF TRBJ2-1 TRBD1 many 15 TRBV5-1
TGCGCCAGCAGCTTCGCAGCGTACAATGAGCAGTTCTTC CASSFAAYNEQFF TRBJ2-1 . few 13 TRBV5-1
TGCAGCGTTGTTTCCCCCAGGGGGCTGCGTGAGACCCAGTACTTC CSVVSPRGLRETQYF TRBJ2-5 TRBD1 few 15 TRBV29-1
TGTGCCAGCAGACGGGACAGACAAACTAACTATGGCTACACCTTC CASRRDRQTNYGYTF TRBJ1-2 TRBD1 . 15 TRBV6-5
TGTGCCAGCAGCTTTGGATGGACTGAAGCTTTCTTT CASSFGWTEAFF TRBJ1-1 . . 12 TRBV5-4
TGTGCCAGCAGTCCCCTACAATCGGGTAATTCACCCCTCCACTTT CASSPLQSGNSPLHF TRBJ1-6 . . 15 TRBV6-1
TGTGCCAGCAGTCCTACAGGGAGCCTTGAAGCTTTCTTT CASSPTGSLEAFF TRBJ1-1 . . 13 TRBV12-3/TRBV12-4
TGCGCCAGCAGCTTGGGGCAGGAATGGGAGACCCAGTACTTC CASSLGQEWETQYF TRBJ2-5 . . 14 TRBV5-1
TGCAGTGCTAAAAGACTAGCGCGGATTGAGCAGTTCTTC CSAKRLARIEQFF TRBJ2-1 TRBD2 many 13 TRBV20-1
TGTGCCAGCGGGGAGTGGTGGCAGCTGAACACCGGGGAGCTGTTTTTT CASGEWWQLNTGELFF TRBJ2-2 . few 16 TRBV2
TGCGCCAGCAGTGAAAGGGTTGTCCGCAGGGATACGCAGTATTTT CASSERVVRRDTQYF TRBJ2-3 . . 15 TRBV10-1
TGTGCCAGCAGCCAAGAAGGGCAGGGTAAACAGTTCTTC CASSQEGQGKQFF TRBJ2-1 . . 13 TRBV4-2
TGCGCCAGCAGCCAAGTGCGCAGAAGCACTGAAGCTTTCTTT CASSQVRRSTEAFF TRBJ1-1 . few 14 TRBV4-1
TGTGCCAGCAGCGGGAAGGGGATTGACAGGCCCCAGCATTTT CASSGKGIDRPQHF TRBJ1-5 . . 14 TRBV7-9
TGTGCCAGCAGTCCCGGACAGGGGGCTTTAAATAGGAGAGCTTTCTTT CASSPGQGALNRRAFF TRBJ1-1 TRBD1 . 16 TRBV6-5
TGTGCCACCAGCAGGCAGGGGGACGAAAGGGAGCTGTTTTTT CATSRQGDERELFF TRBJ2-2 TRBD1 few 14 TRBV15
TGTGCCAGCCTGGAGGGAGGGTTTTTCGGTCAGCCCCAGCATTTT CASLEGGFFGQPQHF TRBJ1-5 . . 15 TRBV7-8
TGCAGTGCACCCCGGACGGTAGACTACAATGAGCAGTTCTTC CSAPRTVDYNEQFF TRBJ2-1 . . 14 TRBV20-1
TGTGCCAGCAGCTCAATATGGACAGATACGCAGTATTTT CASSSIWTDTQYF TRBJ2-3 . few 13 TRBV7-2
TGTGCCAGCAGCCCCACCCGGGGAGGGCTCACAGATACGCAGTATTTT CASSPTRGGLTDTQYF TRBJ2-3 TRBD2 few 16 TRBV4-2
TGTGCCAGCTCACCACCGAGGAGCTCTGGGGCCAACGTCCTGACTTTC CASSPPRSSGANVLTF TRBJ2-6 . many 16 TRBV18
TGTGCCAGCAGTTACCTAGGGTCGAACACTGAAGCTTTCTTT CASSYLGSNTEAFF TRBJ1-1 . . 14 TRBV6-6
TGTGCCAGCAGCTTAGCAAGGGGGAACACTGAAGCTTTCTTT CASSLARGNTEAFF TRBJ1-1 . . 14 TRBV7-2